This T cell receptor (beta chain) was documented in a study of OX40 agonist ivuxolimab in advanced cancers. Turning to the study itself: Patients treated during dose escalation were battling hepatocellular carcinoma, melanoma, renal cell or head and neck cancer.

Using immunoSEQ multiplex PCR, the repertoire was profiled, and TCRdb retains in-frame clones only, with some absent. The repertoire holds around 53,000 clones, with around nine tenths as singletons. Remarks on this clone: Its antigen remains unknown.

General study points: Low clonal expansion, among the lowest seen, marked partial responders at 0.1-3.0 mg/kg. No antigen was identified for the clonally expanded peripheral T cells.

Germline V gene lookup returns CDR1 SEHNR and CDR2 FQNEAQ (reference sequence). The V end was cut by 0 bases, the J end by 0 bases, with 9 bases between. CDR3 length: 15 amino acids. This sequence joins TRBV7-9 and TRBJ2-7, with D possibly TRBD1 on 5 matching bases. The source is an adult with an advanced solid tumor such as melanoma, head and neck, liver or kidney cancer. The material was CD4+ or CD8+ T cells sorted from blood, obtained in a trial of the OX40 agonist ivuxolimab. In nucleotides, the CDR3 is TGTGCCAGCAGCTTAGCGCTACAGGACTCCTACGAGCAGTACTTC. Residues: CASSLALQDSYEQYF.